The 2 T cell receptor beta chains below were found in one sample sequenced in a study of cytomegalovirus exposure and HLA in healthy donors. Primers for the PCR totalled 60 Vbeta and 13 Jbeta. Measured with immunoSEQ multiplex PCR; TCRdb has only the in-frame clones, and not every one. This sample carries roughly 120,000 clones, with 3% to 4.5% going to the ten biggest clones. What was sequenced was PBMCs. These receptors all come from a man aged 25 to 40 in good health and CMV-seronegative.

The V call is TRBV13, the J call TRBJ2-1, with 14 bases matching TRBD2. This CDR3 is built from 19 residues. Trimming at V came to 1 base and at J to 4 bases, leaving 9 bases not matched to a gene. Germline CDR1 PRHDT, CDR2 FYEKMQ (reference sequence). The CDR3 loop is CASSLEGGWTSGGYNEQFF. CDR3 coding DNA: TGTGCCAGCAGCTTAGAAGGTGGCTGGACTAGCGGGGGGTACAATGAGCAGTTCTTC. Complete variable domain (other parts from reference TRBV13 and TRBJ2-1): AAGVIQSPRHLIKEKRETATLKCYPIPRHDTVYWYQQGPGQDPQFLISFYEKMQSDKGSIPDRFSAQQFSDYHSELNMSSLELGDSALYFCASSLEGGWTSGGYNEQFFGPGTRLTVL.

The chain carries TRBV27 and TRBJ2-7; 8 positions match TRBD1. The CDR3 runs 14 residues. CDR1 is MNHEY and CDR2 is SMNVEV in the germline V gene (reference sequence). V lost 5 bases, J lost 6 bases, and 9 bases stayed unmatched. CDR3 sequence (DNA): TGTGCCAGCAGTCCTCGGGACAGGCAAAGCGAGCAGTACTTC. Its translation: CASSPRDRQSEQYF.